This T cell receptor beta chain was documented in a study of vaccination and CD4 T cells after COVID-19. Treatment reported: roughly nine-day PBMC culture with coronavirus spike peptide pools or control peptides (ViraFEST assay). A note on this clonotype: Its target is not known.

The Oncomine TCR Beta short-read assay was applied to DNA of cultured CD4+ T cells. MiXCR, run by TCRdb on the PCR reads, gives a single entry per CDR3 protein. The profile shows about 20,000 distinct CDR3 sequences, 42% of them singletons. Germline V gene sequence: CDR1 GTSNPN, CDR2 SVGIG (reference sequence). V was shortened by 1 base and J by 7 bases, with 8 bases between the two germline ends. This CDR3 comprises 13 residues. The V call is TRBV30, the J call TRBJ1-6; unclear D gene. The specimen comprised CD4+ T cells from blood, cultured in vitro, sampled before SARS-CoV-2 vaccination. This clonotype originated in a human donor who received a COVID-19 vaccine. DNA for the CDR3: TGTGCCTGGAGTGGTAATATAAATTCACCCCTCCACTTT. Encoded protein: CAWSGNINSPLHF.